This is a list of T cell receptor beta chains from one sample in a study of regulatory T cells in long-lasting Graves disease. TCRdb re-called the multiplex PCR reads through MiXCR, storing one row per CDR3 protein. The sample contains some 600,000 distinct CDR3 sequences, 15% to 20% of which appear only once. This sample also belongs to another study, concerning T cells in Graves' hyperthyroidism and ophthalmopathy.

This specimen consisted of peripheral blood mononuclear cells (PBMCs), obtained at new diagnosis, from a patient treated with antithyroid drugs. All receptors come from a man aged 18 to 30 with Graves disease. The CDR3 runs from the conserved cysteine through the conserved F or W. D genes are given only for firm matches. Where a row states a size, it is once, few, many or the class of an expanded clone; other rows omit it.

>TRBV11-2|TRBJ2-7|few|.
CASSLDRGQRVRYEQYF
TGTGCCAGCAGCTTAGATCGGGGCCAGCGGGTTAGGTACGAGCAGTACTTC
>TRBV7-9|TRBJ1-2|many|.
CASSLDGGTYGYTF
TGTGCCAGCAGCTTAGACGGGGGTACCTATGGCTACACCTTC
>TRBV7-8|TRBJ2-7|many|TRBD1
CASSLSDRGHYEQYF
TGTGCCAGCAGCTTGTCGGACAGGGGACACTACGAGCAGTACTTC
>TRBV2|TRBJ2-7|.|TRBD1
CASRGTGREQYF
TGTGCCAGCAGGGGGACAGGGCGCGAGCAGTACTTC
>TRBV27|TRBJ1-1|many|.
CASSPRGGRWGTEAFF
TGTGCCAGCAGTCCGCGGGGAGGTAGATGGGGGACTGAAGCTTTCTTT
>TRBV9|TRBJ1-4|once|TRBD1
CASSQGTGSVEKLFF
TGTGCCAGCAGCCAAGGGACAGGGAGCGTTGAAAAACTGTTTTTT
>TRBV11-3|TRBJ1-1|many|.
CASSRDGKVNTEAFF
TGTGCCAGCAGCCGGGACGGGAAAGTTAACACTGAAGCTTTCTTT
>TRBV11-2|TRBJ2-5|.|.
CASSQAGRGRETQYF
TGCGCCAGCAGCCAAGCCGGGAGGGGGCGAGAGACCCAGTACTTC
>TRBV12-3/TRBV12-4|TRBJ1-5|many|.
CASSIREGDQPQHF
TGTGCCAGCAGTATCAGGGAGGGGGATCAGCCCCAGCATTTT
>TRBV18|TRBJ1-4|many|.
CASSPSDGINEKLFF
TGTGCCAGCTCACCCTCGGACGGGATTAATGAAAAACTGTTTTTT
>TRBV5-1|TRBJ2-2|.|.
CASSPTKGGDTGELFF
TGCGCCAGCAGCCCAACAAAAGGGGGAGACACCGGGGAGCTGTTTTTT
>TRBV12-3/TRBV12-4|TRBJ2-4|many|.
CASSFAGARDIQYF
TGTGCCAGCAGTTTCGCGGGGGCGCGAGACATTCAGTACTTC
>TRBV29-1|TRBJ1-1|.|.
CSVGDIRNTEAFF
TGCAGCGTTGGGGACATCCGGAACACTGAAGCTTTCTTT
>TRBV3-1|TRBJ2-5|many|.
CASSQGEAETQYF
TGTGCCAGCAGCCAAGGGGAGGCGGAGACCCAGTACTTC
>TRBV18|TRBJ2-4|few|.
CASSPPSSDKNIQYF
TGTGCCAGCTCACCACCGTCATCCGACAAAAACATTCAGTACTTC
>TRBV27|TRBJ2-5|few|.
CASSPHGEETQYF
TGTGCCAGCAGTCCCCATGGGGAAGAGACCCAGTACTTC
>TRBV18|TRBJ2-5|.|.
CASSPPEGPETQYF
TGTGCCAGCTCACCACCCGAGGGCCCAGAGACCCAGTACTTC
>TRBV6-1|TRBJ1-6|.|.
CASKDWDSPLHF
TGTGCCAGCAAGGATTGGGATTCACCCCTCCACTTT
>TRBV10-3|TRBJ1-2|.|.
CAISLEGSDYGYTF
TGTGCCATCAGTTTAGAGGGATCGGACTATGGCTACACCTTC
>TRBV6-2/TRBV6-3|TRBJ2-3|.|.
CASSYYSGTDTQYF
TGTGCCAGCAGTTACTACTCAGGCACAGATACGCAGTATTTT
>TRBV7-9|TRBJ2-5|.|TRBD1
CASSFRTGGIQETQYF
TGTGCCAGCAGCTTCCGGACAGGGGGCATCCAAGAGACCCAGTACTTC
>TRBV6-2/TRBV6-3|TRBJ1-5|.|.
CASGSQGNQPQHF
TGTGCCAGCGGTTCCCAGGGTAATCAGCCCCAGCATTTT
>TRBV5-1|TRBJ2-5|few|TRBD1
CASSFGTAYQETQYF
TGCGCCAGCAGCTTCGGGACAGCGTACCAAGAGACCCAGTACTTC
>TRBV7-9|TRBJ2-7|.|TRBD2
CASSLPRGTSGDYEQYF
TGTGCCAGCAGCTTACCCCGCGGGACTAGCGGGGACTACGAGCAGTACTTC
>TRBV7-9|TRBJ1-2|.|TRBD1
CASSSTVDRASAGYTF
TGTGCCAGCAGCTCCACGGTGGACAGGGCCAGCGCTGGCTACACCTTC
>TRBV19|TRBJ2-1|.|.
CASSIAPYNEQFF
TGTGCCAGTAGTATAGCGCCCTACAATGAGCAGTTCTTC
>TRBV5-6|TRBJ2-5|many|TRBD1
CASSFAGGGETQYF
TGTGCCAGCAGCTTCGCAGGGGGCGGGGAGACCCAGTACTTC
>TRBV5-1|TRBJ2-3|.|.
CASSLAAAPGTDTQYF
TGCGCCAGCAGCTTGGCGGCAGCCCCCGGGACAGATACGCAGTATTTT
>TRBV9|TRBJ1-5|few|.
CASSPGVGFGQPQHF
TGTGCCAGCAGCCCGGGGGTGGGGTTCGGACAGCCCCAGCATTTT
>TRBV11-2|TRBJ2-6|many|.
CASNIAGANVLTF
TGTGCCAGCAACATTGCGGGGGCCAACGTCCTGACTTTC
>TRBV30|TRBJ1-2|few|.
CAWSEGRRDGYTF
TGTGCCTGGAGTGAAGGCAGGAGAGATGGCTACACCTTC
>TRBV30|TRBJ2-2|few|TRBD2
CAWRHTGGRRTGELFF
TGTGCCTGGAGACACACGGGGGGGCGGCGGACCGGGGAGCTGTTTTTT
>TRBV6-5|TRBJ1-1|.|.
CASSYSTGGYRNTEAFF
TGTGCCAGCAGTTACTCGACGGGGGGGTATAGAAACACTGAAGCTTTCTTT
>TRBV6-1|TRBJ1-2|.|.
CASSEYRDDGYTF
TGTGCCAGCAGTGAATATAGGGACGATGGCTACACCTTC
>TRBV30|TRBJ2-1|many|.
CAWSGTASTQFF
TGTGCCTGGAGTGGGACCGCCAGTACGCAGTTCTTC
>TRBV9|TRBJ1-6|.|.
CASSPRGFGGPQTPLHF
TGTGCCAGCAGCCCTAGGGGGTTTGGGGGACCACAGACACCCCTCCACTTT
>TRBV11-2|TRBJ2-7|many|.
CASRNLYEQYF
TGTGCCAGCAGGAATTTATACGAGCAGTACTTC
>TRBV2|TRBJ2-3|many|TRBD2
CASSGSGMADTQYF
TGTGCCAGCAGTGGTAGCGGGATGGCAGATACGCAGTATTTT
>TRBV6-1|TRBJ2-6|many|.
CASSPGTAGANVLTF
TGTGCCAGCAGTCCGGGAACGGCTGGGGCCAACGTCCTGACTTTC
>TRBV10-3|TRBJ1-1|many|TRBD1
CAISAHRGVNTEAFF
TGTGCCATCAGTGCCCACAGGGGTGTGAACACTGAAGCTTTCTTT
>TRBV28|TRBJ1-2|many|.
CASRKTGSIVGYTF
TGTGCCAGCAGAAAGACAGGATCAATTGTTGGCTACACCTTC
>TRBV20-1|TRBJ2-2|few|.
CSASELGSGELFF
TGCAGTGCTAGCGAACTAGGGAGCGGGGAGCTGTTTTTT